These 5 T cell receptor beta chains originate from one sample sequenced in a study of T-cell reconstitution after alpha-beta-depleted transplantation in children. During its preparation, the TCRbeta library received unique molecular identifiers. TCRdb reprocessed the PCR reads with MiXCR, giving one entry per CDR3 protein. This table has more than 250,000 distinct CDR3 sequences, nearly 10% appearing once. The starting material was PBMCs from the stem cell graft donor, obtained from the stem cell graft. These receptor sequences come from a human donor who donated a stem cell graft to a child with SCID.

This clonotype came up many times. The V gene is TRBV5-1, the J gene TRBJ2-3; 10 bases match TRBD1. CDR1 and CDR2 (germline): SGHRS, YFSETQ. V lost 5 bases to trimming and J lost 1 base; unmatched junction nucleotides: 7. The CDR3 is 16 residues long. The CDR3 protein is CASSRGTGVRTDTQYF. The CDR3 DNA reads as TGCGCCAGCAGTCGCGGGACAGGGGTCCGCACAGATACGCAGTATTTT.

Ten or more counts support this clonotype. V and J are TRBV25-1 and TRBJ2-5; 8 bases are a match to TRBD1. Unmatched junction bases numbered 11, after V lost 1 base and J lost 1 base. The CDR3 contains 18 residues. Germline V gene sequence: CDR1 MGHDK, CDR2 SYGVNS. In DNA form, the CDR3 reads TGTGCCAGCAGTGAATCGGGTCCGGTGACAGGGGCCCAAGAGACCCAGTACTTC. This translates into CASSESGPVTGAQETQYF.

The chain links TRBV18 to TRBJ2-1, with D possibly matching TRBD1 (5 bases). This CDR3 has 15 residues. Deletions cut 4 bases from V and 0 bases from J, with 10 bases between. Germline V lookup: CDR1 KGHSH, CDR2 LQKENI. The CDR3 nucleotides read TGTGCCAGCTCACTGGACAAAACCTCCTACAATGAGCAGTTCTTC. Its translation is CASSLDKTSYNEQFF.

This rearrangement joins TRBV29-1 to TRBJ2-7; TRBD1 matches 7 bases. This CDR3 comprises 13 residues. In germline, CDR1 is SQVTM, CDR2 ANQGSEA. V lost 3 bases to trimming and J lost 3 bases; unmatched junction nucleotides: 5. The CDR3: CSVEDRSNYEQYF. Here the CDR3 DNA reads TGCAGCGTTGAGGACAGGTCAAACTACGAGCAGTACTTC.

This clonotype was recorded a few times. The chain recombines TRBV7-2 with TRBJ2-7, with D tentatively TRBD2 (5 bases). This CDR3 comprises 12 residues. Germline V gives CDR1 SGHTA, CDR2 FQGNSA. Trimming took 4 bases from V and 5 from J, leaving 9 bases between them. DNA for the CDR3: TGTGCCAGCAGCTCCAGGAGGAACGAGCAGTACTTC. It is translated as CASSSRRNEQYF.